This T cell receptor (beta chain) was recovered during a study of shared clonotypes between healthy human individuals. Sequenced by immunoSEQ multiplex PCR; TCRdb stores in-frame clones only, minus some. The data show approximately 1.5 million clones, nearly 99% seen once. Findings of the study overall: Sampling involved blood alone; tissue repertoires likely differ. Few donors restricted represented genetic and exposure-history diversity.

Germline CDR1 WSHSY, CDR2 SAAADI. Trimming shortened V by 0 bases and J by 2 bases, and 13 bases separated the two germline ends. The CDR3 is 16 residues long. As to this clone: Its antigen is currently unknown.

The chain has TRBV10-2 and TRBJ2-5; D is unclear. This clonotype was obtained from a man aged 25-45 years in good health. The sequenced sample consisted of naive CD4+ T cells sorted from blood. The subset was: CD45RA+ positively selected. The CDR3 spells CASSESQVEGQETQYF. CDR3 DNA: TGCGCCAGCAGTGAGTCGCAGGTGGAAGGTCAAGAGACCCAGTACTTC.